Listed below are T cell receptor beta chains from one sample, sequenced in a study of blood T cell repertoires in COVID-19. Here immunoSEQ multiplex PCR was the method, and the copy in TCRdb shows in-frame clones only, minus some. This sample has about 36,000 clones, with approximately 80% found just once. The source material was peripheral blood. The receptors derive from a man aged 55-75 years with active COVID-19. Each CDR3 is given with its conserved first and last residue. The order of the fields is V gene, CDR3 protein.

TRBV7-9	CASSPEKEKLFF
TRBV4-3	CASSQAGSPNTEAFF
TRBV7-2	CASSLSRFSYNSPLHF
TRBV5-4	CASSLLARDDKGYTF
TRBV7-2	CASSWRTGTQPYTEAFF
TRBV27	CASSSLGETQYF
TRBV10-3	CAIGDSYEQYF
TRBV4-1	CASSQAAGTSGIKEQFF
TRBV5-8	CARGRLGQGNNEQFF
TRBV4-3	CASSQDDRPNSGNTIYF
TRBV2	CASVRPTGRGTGELFF
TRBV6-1	CASSEAPGGSGNTIYF
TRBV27	CASSPTRAPLHF
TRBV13	CASSAQGRGTEAFF
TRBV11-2	CASSLGGRQADGYTF
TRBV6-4	CASGCPTSGKDEQYF
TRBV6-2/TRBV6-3	CASSRWDSGNEKLFF
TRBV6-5	CASSPRQDTQYF
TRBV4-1	CASSPRTSGDHNEQFF
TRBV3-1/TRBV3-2	CASSAGGDQPQHF
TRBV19	CASSPATGGTNQPQHF
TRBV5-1	CASSSLGGAGGTQYF
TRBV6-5	CASSPRWGEKLFF
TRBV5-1	CASSPPGQNYGYTF
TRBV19	CASNNLPGYYGYTF
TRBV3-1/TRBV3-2	CASSRGSRGKGNTIYF
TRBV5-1	CASSLGGTSGGTDTQYF
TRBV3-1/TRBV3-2	CASSRRDRVLSYNSPLHF
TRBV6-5	CASSYGVGTEGYTF
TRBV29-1	CSVGTGGNSPLHF
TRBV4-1	CASSQVVGDRANYGYTF
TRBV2	CASSLAGGLYEQYF
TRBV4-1	CASSQVGPFIEGKLFF
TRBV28	CASSPGKTQYF
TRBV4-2	CASSRGTSGSRSYEQYF
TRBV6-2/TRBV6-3	CASSRGLGLAYF
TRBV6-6	CASIRDRGRGGYTF
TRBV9	CASSGTSGENEQFF
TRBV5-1	CASSAGQGGGYTF
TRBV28	CASSPLAGDGELFF
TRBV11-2	CASRRLAGGREQFF
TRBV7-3	CASSQGQHYGYTF
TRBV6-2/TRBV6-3	CASSSGLADSDTQYF
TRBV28	CASSSHPGSISSYEQYF
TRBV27	CASSTTGLHNEQFF